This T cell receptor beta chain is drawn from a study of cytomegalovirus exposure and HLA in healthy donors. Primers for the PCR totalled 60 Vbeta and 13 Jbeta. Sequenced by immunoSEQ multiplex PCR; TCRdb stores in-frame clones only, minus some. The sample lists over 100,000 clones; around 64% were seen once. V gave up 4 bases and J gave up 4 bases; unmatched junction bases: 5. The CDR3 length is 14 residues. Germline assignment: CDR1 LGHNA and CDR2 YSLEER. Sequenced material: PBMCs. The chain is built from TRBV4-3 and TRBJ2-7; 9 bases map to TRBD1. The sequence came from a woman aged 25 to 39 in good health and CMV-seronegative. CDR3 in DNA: TGCGCCAGCAGCCCAGGGACAGGGCGTTACGAGCAGTACTTC. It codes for CASSPGTGRYEQYF.